This T cell receptor beta chain was sequenced for a study of T-cell memory formation after mild COVID-19. Findings of the study overall: Clones contracting over day 15 to 85 were CD4/CD8 balanced, with later expanders leaning CD4+.

CDR1 and CDR2 (germline): MNHEY, SVGAGI. This CDR3 is built from 15 residues. V was pared by 7 bases and J by 0 bases, with 13 bases between. The sample holds a few counts of this clonotype. Its antigen is still unknown. With constant-segment primers, 5'RACE yielded cDNA libraries of TCR alpha and TCR beta that carried sample barcodes and UMIs. TCRdb fed the 5' RACE reads into MiXCR, producing one record per CDR3 protein. The top ten hold more than 2% of the sample, which has 180,000 or so distinct CDR3 sequences, 16% seen once. The sample was PBMCs or a T cell subset sorted from them (not recorded which). J is TRBJ1-3 and V is TRBV6-5; D might be TRBD1 (5 bases). This sequence originates from an adult woman who had mild COVID-19 (a few samples of this study predate the infection). Cell type and time point are not known. The CDR3 DNA sequence: TGTGCCAGCAAGCCAGGGCAAAACTCTGGAAACACCATATATTTT. Translated: CASKPGQNSGNTIYF.